This T cell receptor beta chain was identified in a study of blood T cell repertoires in COVID-19. Study-level background: The samples span acute and convalescent COVID-19 from the United States, Italy and Spain.

This clone appeared a single time. This CDR3 region has 13 residues. Trimming removed 4 bases at V and 0 bases at J, with 8 bases between. Germline loops: CDR1 SGHRS, CDR2 YFSETQ. Profiled with immunoSEQ multiplex PCR; TCRdb holds only in-frame clones, not every one. The sample gives 96,000 or so clones, roughly four fifths of which show up once; more than 4% is in the top ten. The chain links TRBV5-1 to TRBJ2-7, with D unresolved. This clonotype originated in an elderly man with COVID-19, enrolled during active disease. Sequencing was done on a sample of peripheral blood. As DNA, the CDR3 is TGCGCCAGCAGCCCCCACATCTCCTACGAGCAGTACTTC. Amino acid sequence: CASSPHISYEQYF.